This T cell receptor (beta chain) was observed in a study of blood T cell repertoires in COVID-19. Study as a whole: COVID-19 samples, acute and convalescent, were from the United States, Italy and Spain. Sources were T cells, B-cell-depleted T cells, or PBMCs; the material itself was cDNA or gDNA.

Authors' analysis steps: Amplification with reference gene primers provided the estimates of nucleated cell counts. Using immunoSEQ multiplex PCR, the repertoire was profiled, and TCRdb retains in-frame clones only, with some absent. V, J and clone size were drawn from that table, and D and trimming were deduced from the DNA. Of approximately 72,000 clones detected, around nine tenths appear once; the ten largest clones hold roughly 14%. Deletions cut 5 bases from V and 0 bases from J, with 7 bases between. CDR1 and CDR2 (germline): LNHDA, SQIVND (reference sequence). CDR3 length: 14 amino acids. The receptor was isolated from a woman aged 55-70 years with acute or convalescent COVID-19. The material sequenced was peripheral blood. The chain couples TRBV19 to TRBJ2-2, with D uncertain. The CDR3 nucleotides read TGTGCCAGTAGTCCCCCCTCGAACACCGGGGAGCTGTTTTTT. Amino acids: CASSPPSNTGELFF. The variable domain in full, with the rest retrieved from reference TRBV19 and TRBJ2-2, is DGGITQSPKYLFRKEGQNVTLSCEQNLNHDAMYWYRQDPGQGLRLIYYSQIVNDFQKGDIAEGYSVSREKKESFPLTVTSAQKNPTAFYLCASSPPSNTGELFFGEGSRLTVL.